This record covers a single T cell receptor beta chain. The antigen it recognizes is unknown. The sample holds no much larger clone one base away, and base qualities are not on file. The data derive from a study of blood T cell repertoires in COVID-19 (dated by TCRdb to 2020 to 2021). In the study overall: Samples from collaborators originated in the United States, Italy and Spain and spanned both the acute and convalescent phases of COVID-19. The prospective study material was composed of cDNA or gDNA derived from T cells, B-cell-depleted T cells, or PBMCs. Deeply sampled blood TCRbeta repertoires from subjects exposed to, actively infected with, or recovered from COVID-19 were included in the dataset. The repertoires were released in a freely available public database meant as a resource for research on the immune response to SARS-CoV-2. Samples came from the ongoing ImmuneRACE study (first 160 participants) plus 1,254 subjects from 6 global collaborators. Sample metadata almost always included a de-identified subject ID, COVID-19 status, age in years and sex. Where available, HLA class I and class II types were taken from metadata supplied by the sample provider and were not determined by assay-based typing. The paper as a whole reports these results and caveats: Clinical and demographic metadata were provided uncurated, with the amount varying by source and participant.

The germline V gene (reference sequence) provides CDR1 MNHEY and CDR2 SMNVEV. The CDR3 runs 13 residues from the cysteine to the phenylalanine. Left in the record is the CDR3 DNA by itself, 39 bases read in frame from the first base. Trimming leaves V shorter by 8 bases and J shorter by 8 bases, with the junction holding 11 bases beyond the gene matches. The immunoSEQ Assay, a bias-controlled multiplex PCR, was used to amplify TCRbeta CDR3 regions from genomic DNA. In the source study's methods: The number of nucleated cells in each sample was estimated from the amplification of reference gene primers within the assay. To quantify the absolute abundance of each unique TCRbeta CDR3 rearrangement, sequence reads were collapsed and filtered. For each sample, productive Simpson clonality was calculated as the square root of Simpson's diversity index over productive rearrangements. TCRdb re-hosts the immuneACCESS table, in-frame sequences only. Its copies lack some clones; in the studies checked, an unresolved V gene accounts for under half of them, and the cause for the rest is not known. Clone size and V and J calls were adopted from that table, with D and trimming inferred from the DNA. The sample table contains 200,000 to 250,000 clones; only one count was recorded for around 88% of them. Of the sample, more than 1.4% falls within the top ten clones.

Whole blood was collected in K2EDTA tubes by collaborating institutions according to the institutions' own protocols. For TCRbeta analysis, collaborator samples were shipped as frozen whole blood, as isolated PBMCs, or as DNA extracted from either sample type. This receptor was taken from a man aged 18-30 years with active or convalescent COVID-19. Material for sequencing was peripheral blood. The chain is encoded by TRBV27 joined to TRBJ1-1; the junction holds 7 bases that match TRBD1. The CDR3 protein sequence reads: CASCRDSRTEAFF. The nucleotides are TGTGCCAGCTGCCGGGACAGCCGTACCGAAGCTTTCTTT.